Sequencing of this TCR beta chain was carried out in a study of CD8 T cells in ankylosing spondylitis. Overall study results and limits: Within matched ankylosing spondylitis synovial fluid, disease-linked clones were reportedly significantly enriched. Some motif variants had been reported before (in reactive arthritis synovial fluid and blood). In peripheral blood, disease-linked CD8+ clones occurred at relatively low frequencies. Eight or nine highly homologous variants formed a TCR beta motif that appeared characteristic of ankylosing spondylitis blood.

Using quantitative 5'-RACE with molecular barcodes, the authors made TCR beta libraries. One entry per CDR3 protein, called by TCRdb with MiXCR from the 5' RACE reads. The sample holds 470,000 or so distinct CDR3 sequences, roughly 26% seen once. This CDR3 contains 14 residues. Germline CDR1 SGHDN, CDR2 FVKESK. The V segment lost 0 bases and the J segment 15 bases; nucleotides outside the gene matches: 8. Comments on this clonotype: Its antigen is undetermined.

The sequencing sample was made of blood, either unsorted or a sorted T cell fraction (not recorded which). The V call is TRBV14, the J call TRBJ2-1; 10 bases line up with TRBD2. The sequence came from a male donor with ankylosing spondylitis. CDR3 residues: CASSQDLLAGAVFF. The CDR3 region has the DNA TGTGCCAGCAGCCAAGATCTTCTAGCGGGAGCGGTGTTCTTC.